These T cell receptor beta chains were read from a single sample in a study of T-cell reconstitution after alpha-beta-depleted transplantation in children. TCRdb independently ran MiXCR on the PCR reads; one entry per CDR3 protein. Of 200,000 or so distinct CDR3 sequences in the sample, approximately 6% were seen once. Specimen: PBMCs, collected before TCRalphabeta/CD19-depleted stem cell transplant. These receptors came from a girl in the first two years of life with combined immunodeficiency, due to receive a stem cell transplant. Each CDR3 is given without its conserved first and last residue.

J: TRBJ2-7; V: TRBV28; CDR3: ASSENYEQY
J: TRBJ2-7; V: TRBV6-2/TRBV6-3; CDR3: ASSSSGGNYEQY
J: TRBJ2-1; V: TRBV11-2; CDR3: ASSLVSGTYNEQF
J: TRBJ1-5; V: TRBV7-2; CDR3: ASTFGGAGSSPQH
J: TRBJ1-6; V: TRBV12-3/TRBV12-4; CDR3: ASSFHKSPLH
J: TRBJ1-2; V: TRBV5-1; CDR3: ASSLSGGAPPKDGYT
J: TRBJ2-1; V: TRBV3-1; CDR3: ASSQARSSGGPGNEQF
J: TRBJ1-3; V: TRBV4-3; CDR3: ASSQDPGRLGGNTIY
J: TRBJ2-1; V: TRBV7-3; CDR3: ASSLQGGPYNEQF
J: TRBJ1-1; V: TRBV5-1; CDR3: ASSLEPGQTEAF
J: TRBJ2-2; V: TRBV9; CDR3: ASSVAGAGARTGELF
J: TRBJ2-7; V: TRBV15; CDR3: ATSIGNNYEQY
J: TRBJ2-3; V: TRBV4-3; CDR3: ASSQDPRGTQY
J: TRBJ2-1; V: TRBV5-6; CDR3: ASSSVATSGVYNEQF